These 9 T cell receptor beta chains share one sample of origin, sequenced in a study of T cells after yellow fever vaccination. TCRdb reprocessed the 5' RACE reads via MiXCR and lists one record per CDR3 protein. This table has around 530,000 distinct CDR3 sequences, 17% appearing once. The specimen comprised PBMCs, sampled about 5 days after the first yellow fever vaccination. These TCRs come from a man aged 18 to 29 who received the YFV17D yellow fever vaccine.

This clonotype was recorded a few times. This rearrangement joins TRBV4-3 to TRBJ2-1, with D tentatively TRBD2 (5 bases). Trimming removed 5 bases from V and 0 bases from J, with 11 bases in between. Germline V lookup: CDR1 LGHNA, CDR2 YSLEER. The CDR3 contains 15 residues. CDR3 nucleotides: TGCGCCAGCAGCAGGGAGTTCTACTCCTACAATGAGCAGTTCTTC. Protein sequence: CASSREFYSYNEQFF.

The genes are TRBV7-8 and TRBJ2-2, with 8 bases aligning to TRBD1. V dropped 5 bases and J dropped 4; count of bases not matched to a gene: 9. The V gene's germline CDR1 is SGHVS and CDR2 FQNEAQ. The CDR3 extends over 16 amino acids. CDR3 nucleotide sequence: TGTGCCAGCAGCCCAGGAATTGACAGGGGCACCGGGGAGCTGTTTTTT. It specifies CASSPGIDRGTGELFF.

The J gene is TRBJ2-7, the V gene TRBV5-6, with D tentatively TRBD2 (5 bases). CDR1 and CDR2 (germline): SGHDT, YYEEEE. V was clipped by 5 bases and J by 3 bases, with 15 bases between them. The CDR3 sequence is 14 residues long. CDR3 in DNA: TGTGCCAGCAGAGCGGCAGGCGAAAACTACGAGCAGTACTTC. Its protein is CASRAAGENYEQYF.

The chain links TRBV5-6 to TRBJ2-2; TRBD1 matches 9 bases. This CDR3 spans 15 amino acids. After removal of 6 bases from V and 7 bases from J, the junction contained 10 bases not matched to a gene. CDR1 and CDR2 (germline): SGHDT, YYEEEE. CDR3 loop: CASIRQGGRFGELFF. In nucleotides, the CDR3 is TGTGCCAGCATCCGACAGGGGGGCCGGTTCGGGGAGCTGTTTTTT.

Only a few counts were recorded for this clonotype. This chain joins TRBV7-2 and TRBJ2-5; unclear D gene. The V and J ends lost 5 bases and 0 bases respectively, with 13 bases between them. The length of the CDR3 is 15 residues. In germline, CDR1 is SGHTA, CDR2 FQGNSA. The CDR3 DNA reads as TGTGCCAGCAGCCCCCAGTCAGACTACCAAGAGACCCAGTACTTC. It encodes CASSPQSDYQETQYF. The entire variable domain, with the rest obtained from reference TRBV7-2 and TRBJ2-5, is as follows: GAGVSQSPSNKVTEKGKDVELRCDPISGHTALYWYRQSLGQGLEFLIYFQGNSAPDKSGLPSDRFSAERTGGSVSTLTIQRTQQEDSAVYLCASSPQSDYQETQYFGPGTRLLVL.

This clonotype was recorded at least ten times. CDR3 coding DNA: TGTGCCAGCAGCTCCCTCAGCGGGGGGGCGGGAGAGACCCAGTACTTC. This encodes CASSSLSGGAGETQYF. The chain links TRBV11-2 to TRBJ2-5, with TRBD2 identical over 10 bases. V trimming: 4 bases; J trimming: 4 bases; junction bases outside the gene matches: 9. CDR3 length equals 16 residues. Germline V gene sequence: CDR1 SGHAT, CDR2 FQNNGV. Supplemented by reference TRBV11-2 and TRBJ2-5, the full variable domain reads EAGVAQSPRYKIIEKRQSVAFWCNPISGHATLYWYQQILGQGPKLLIQFQNNGVVDDSQLPKDRFSAERLKGVDSTLKIQPAKLEDSAVYLCASSSLSGGAGETQYFGPGTRLLVL.

The chain employs TRBV20-1 and TRBJ2-7, with D perhaps matching TRBD2 (5 bases). Germline V gives CDR1 DFQATT, CDR2 SNEGSKA (reference sequence). The CDR3 covers 10 residues. CDR3 nucleotide sequence: TGCAGGACTATGGAATACGAGCAGTACGTC. This encodes CRTMEYEQYV.

The chain recombines TRBV6-4 with TRBJ2-5, with 8 positions matching TRBD1. CDR1 and CDR2 (germline): MRHNA, SNTAGT. This CDR3 has 17 amino acids. V dropped 6 bases and J dropped 5; count of bases not matched to a gene: 17. CDR3 loop: CASSPTQTGDMGETQYF. The CDR3 DNA sequence: TGTGCCAGCAGCCCGACCCAGACAGGGGACATGGGGGAGACCCAGTACTTC.

This clonotype has more than one count but fewer than ten. This chain uses TRBV12-3 or TRBV12-4 with TRBJ2-2; a weak D match, TRBD2 (5 bases). The CDR3 totals 20 residues. V lost 5 bases and J lost 5, with 30 bases in between. In nucleotides, the CDR3 is TGTGCCAGCAGTCCTGATTTTGCGAGTCCAGTTTCCCCGGGGACCGGGGAGCTGTTTTTT. Translation: CASSPDFASPVSPGTGELFF.